Listed below are T cell receptor beta chains from one sample, sequenced in a study of persistence of HIV-infected CD4 T cells. Here immunoSEQ multiplex PCR was the method, and the copy in TCRdb shows in-frame clones only, minus some. The table includes 45,000 or so clones, around 89% detected once. These receptors' targets are unknown. The material was CD4+ T cells sorted from PBMCs after approximately 20-hour stimulation, obtained from a patient who received antiretroviral therapy. Source of these receptors: an adult woman with HIV who was CMV-seropositive. Each CDR3 is given with its conserved first and last residue. A D gene is named only where the DNA matches it firmly. Size tells how often a clone was seen (once, few, many) or the class of an expanded clone, and some rows leave it out.

TRBJ1-4 | - | TRBV14 | - | CASSQIIGFNEKLFF | TGTGCCAGCAGCCAAATTATTGGGTTTAATGAAAAACTGTTTTTT
TRBJ1-1 | - | TRBV12-3/TRBV12-4 | - | CASRKGGTEAFF | TGTGCCAGCAGGAAAGGGGGCACTGAAGCTTTCTTT
TRBJ1-1 | few | TRBV3-1/TRBV3-2 | TRBD1 | CASSPPSGQRNTEAFF | TGTGCCAGCAGCCCACCCTCGGGACAGCGGAACACTGAAGCTTTCTTT
TRBJ1-1 | - | TRBV5-1 | - | CASSLVWLDDEAFF | TGCGCCAGCAGCTTGGTGTGGCTTGATGATGAAGCTTTCTTT
TRBJ1-2 | - | TRBV12-3/TRBV12-4 | - | CASSFMGNYGYTF | TGTGCCAGCAGTTTTATGGGAAACTATGGCTACACCTTC
TRBJ1-1 | - | TRBV6-2/TRBV6-3 | - | CASSYLRGGPENTEAFF | TGTGCCAGCAGTTATTTGAGGGGGGGGCCTGAGAACACTGAAGCTTTCTTT
TRBJ2-1 | - | TRBV7-8 | - | CASSLAPDTYSYNEQFF | TGTGCCAGCAGCTTAGCTCCCGACACCTACTCCTACAATGAGCAGTTCTTC
TRBJ2-2 | - | TRBV5-4 | TRBD2 | CASSWTSGGRGTGELFF | TGTGCCAGCAGCTGGACTAGCGGGGGGCGGGGCACCGGGGAGCTGTTTTTT
TRBJ2-1 | - | TRBV5-1 | - | CASSLAHNEQFF | TGCGCCAGCAGCTTGGCTCACAATGAGCAGTTCTTC
TRBJ1-3 | - | TRBV6-5 | - | CASSSTFSSGNTIYF | TGTGCCAGCTCTTCGACTTTTAGCTCTGGAAACACCATATATTTT
TRBJ2-3 | - | TRBV2 | - | CASRPGRSRDTQYF | TGTGCCAGCAGGCCGGGACGGTCCAGGGATACGCAGTATTTT
TRBJ1-4 | - | TRBV5-1 | TRBD1 | CASSQTGAYEKLFF | TGCGCCAGCAGCCAGACAGGGGCTTACGAAAAACTGTTTTTT
TRBJ2-2 | - | TRBV7-3 | - | CASSGLEAPEGELFF | TGTGCCAGCAGCGGCCTGGAGGCCCCAGAGGGGGAGCTGTTTTTT
TRBJ1-6 | - | TRBV30 | - | CAWSLKGSNSPLHF | TGTGCCTGGAGTCTTAAGGGGAGTAATTCACCCCTCCACTTT
TRBJ2-2 | - | TRBV5-4 | TRBD2 | CASRSGGRGAVF | TGTGCCAGCCGCAGCGGGGGCCGGGGAGCTGTTTTT
TRBJ2-1 | - | TRBV19 | - | CASSRLAPEGLDEQFF | TGTGCCAGTAGTAGGCTGGCACCCGAGGGGCTCGATGAGCAGTTCTTC
TRBJ1-4 | - | TRBV10-2 | - | CASSDGATNEKLFF | TGCGCCAGCAGTGATGGGGCAACTAATGAAAAACTGTTTTTT
TRBJ1-3 | - | TRBV3-1/TRBV3-2 | - | CASSPRDIGNTIYF | TGTGCCAGCAGCCCCCGGGACATCGGAAACACCATATATTTT
TRBJ1-6 | - | TRBV7-6 | TRBD1 | CASSLRDSRNSPLHF | TGTGCCAGCAGCTTAAGGGACAGCCGTAATTCACCCCTCCACTTT
TRBJ1-1 | - | TRBV5-5 | - | CASSLTDLNTEAFF | TGTGCCAGCAGCTTGACGGATCTGAACACTGAAGCTTTCTTT
TRBJ1-6 | - | TRBV5-1 | - | CASSLEGHYNSPLHF | TGCGCCAGCAGCTTGGAGGGACACTATAATTCACCCCTCCACTTT
TRBJ2-5 | - | TRBV5-8 | - | CASSRGTAGETQYF | TGTGCCAGCAGCCGCGGGACGGCAGGAGAGACCCAGTACTTC
TRBJ2-7 | - | TRBV2 | - | CASGGSFSYEQYF | TGTGCCAGCGGCGGGTCTTTCTCCTACGAGCAGTACTTC
TRBJ1-1 | - | TRBV19 | - | CASSGTWGHEAFF | TGTGCCAGTAGTGGTACGTGGGGGCATGAAGCTTTCTTT
TRBJ1-6 | - | TRBV6-5 | - | CAAAEGRNSPLHF | TGTGCCGCAGCAGAGGGACGAAATTCACCCCTCCACTTT
TRBJ1-2 | - | TRBV6-5 | TRBD1 | CASRQGAGSFYGYTF | TGTGCCAGCAGACAGGGGGCAGGTTCATTCTATGGCTACACCTTC
TRBJ1-1 | - | TRBV9 | - | CASSPRTVNTEAFF | TGTGCCAGCAGCCCACGGACGGTGAACACTGAAGCTTTCTTT
TRBJ1-1 | few | TRBV3-1/TRBV3-2 | - | CASSHSGSTEAFF | TGTGCCAGCAGCCACTCAGGGTCCACTGAAGCTTTCTTT
TRBJ1-1 | - | TRBV19 | - | CASISILRGTGNTEAFF | TGTGCCAGTATCTCAATTCTTAGGGGAACGGGGAACACTGAAGCTTTCTTT
TRBJ1-2 | few | TRBV4-1 | TRBD1 | CASSQGFRTGGSGYTF | TGCGCCAGCAGCCAAGGGTTCAGGACAGGGGGCAGCGGCTACACCTTC
TRBJ2-5 | - | TRBV15 | - | CATSSLREETQYF | TGTGCCACCAGCAGTTTGCGTGAAGAGACCCAGTACTTC
TRBJ2-7 | - | TRBV19 | - | CASSIAGTSEQCF | TGTGCCAGTAGTATAGCGGGGACGAGCGAGCAGTGCTTC
TRBJ1-1 | - | TRBV29-1 | - | CSVEPGAHTEAFF | TGCAGCGTTGAACCGGGGGCGCATACTGAAGCTTTCTTT
TRBJ2-1 | - | TRBV10-1 | - | CASSDTSQLELDNEQFF | TGCGCCAGCAGTGACACCTCACAGCTCGAGTTGGACAATGAGCAGTTCTTC
TRBJ1-5 | - | TRBV30 | - | CAWSGRGGRPNQPQHF | TGTGCCTGGAGTGGTCGGGGCGGTCGGCCCAATCAGCCCCAGCATTTT
TRBJ1-6 | - | TRBV5-6 | TRBD1 | CASSFDGQAKGSPLHF | TGTGCCAGCAGCTTCGACGGACAGGCGAAAGGCTCACCCCTCCACTTT
TRBJ1-6 | - | TRBV18 | - | CASSAANSPLHF | TGTGCCAGCTCGGCGGCCAATTCACCCCTCCACTTT
TRBJ2-7 | - | TRBV10-3 | - | CAISAYRPLHSSYEQYF | TGTGCCATCAGTGCCTACCGACCCCTACACAGCTCCTACGAGCAGTACTTC
TRBJ1-2 | - | TRBV6-6 | TRBD1 | CASSYPGQVYGYTF | TGTGCCAGCAGTTACCCGGGACAGGTCTATGGCTACACCTTC
TRBJ2-2 | - | TRBV9 | - | CASSVVLGGELFF | TGTGCCAGCAGCGTAGTACTTGGCGGGGAGCTGTTTTTT
TRBJ2-5 | - | TRBV6-5 | - | CASSIRSVGPETQYF | TGTGCCAGCAGTATAAGATCCGTAGGCCCAGAGACCCAGTACTTC
TRBJ1-5 | few | TRBV6-5 | TRBD1 | CASSTTGAQHF | TGTGCCAGCAGTACCACAGGGGCCCAGCATTTT
TRBJ1-2 | - | TRBV6-5 | - | CASTAHSSNYGYTF | TGTGCCAGCACTGCACATTCCTCAAACTATGGCTACACCTTC
TRBJ1-6 | - | TRBV30 | TRBD1 | CAWSVSRIGQGNSPLHF | TGTGCCTGGAGTGTTTCTAGGATAGGACAGGGGAATTCACCCCTCCACTTT
TRBJ2-2 | - | TRBV5-1 | TRBD2 | CASSSGLAGNTGELFF | TGCGCCAGCAGCTCCGGACTAGCGGGAAACACCGGGGAGCTGTTTTTT
TRBJ2-3 | - | TRBV30 | - | CAWSGQGSDTQYF | TGTGCCTGGAGTGGGCAGGGCTCAGATACGCAGTATTTT
TRBJ1-5 | - | TRBV18 | - | CASSPGGRNQPQHF | TGTGCCAGCTCACCAGGGGGAAGGAATCAGCCCCAGCATTTT
TRBJ2-3 | - | TRBV19 | - | CASRPRGGISTDTQYF | TGTGCCAGTAGGCCCCGTGGGGGAATTAGCACAGATACGCAGTATTTT
TRBJ1-4 | - | TRBV19 | - | CASSPGPGGEKLFF | TGTGCCAGTAGCCCGGGTCCGGGCGGGGAAAAACTGTTTTTT
TRBJ1-5 | - | TRBV5-3 | - | CARSPRGWDSNQPQHF | TGTGCCAGAAGCCCAAGGGGTTGGGATAGCAATCAGCCCCAGCATTTT
TRBJ1-6 | - | TRBV12-3/TRBV12-4 | - | CASRTALGDLHF | TGTGCCAGCAGGACGGCTCTCGGTGACCTCCACTTT
TRBJ2-7 | - | TRBV5-1 | TRBD2 | CASSKNSGGEQYF | TGCGCCAGCAGCAAGAACAGCGGGGGCGAGCAGTACTTC
TRBJ2-6 | once | TRBV27 | - | CASSIGVRANVLTF | TGTGCCAGCAGTATCGGGGTCCGGGCCAACGTCCTGACTTTC
TRBJ1-4 | - | TRBV10-3 | - | CAIRRSLNEKLFF | TGTGCCATCCGGCGGAGCCTTAATGAAAAACTGTTTTTT
TRBJ1-2 | - | TRBV5-5 | - | CASSLSVGGANYGYTF | TGTGCCAGCAGCTTGTCGGTGGGGGGAGCTAACTATGGCTACACCTTC
TRBJ2-1 | - | TRBV9 | TRBD2 | CASSVGGGRLGHEQFF | TGTGCCAGCAGCGTAGGGGGCGGGAGGTTGGGGCATGAGCAGTTCTTC
TRBJ1-6 | - | TRBV18 | - | CASSPGGWGSPLHF | TGTGCCAGCTCACCAGGGGGTTGGGGTTCACCCCTCCACTTT